These 22 T cell receptor beta chains were all obtained from the same sample, sequenced in a study of cytomegalovirus exposure and HLA in healthy donors. With 60 Vbeta and 13 Jbeta primers, the PCR was carried out. Generated by immunoSEQ multiplex PCR, the TCRdb table keeps only in-frame clones and is missing some. This sample has 100,000 or so clones, with 13% to 15% found just once. Input material: PBMCs. The origin of the receptors is a female donor in good health and CMV-seronegative.

The J gene is TRBJ2-2, the V gene TRBV14; D remains unclear. Germline assignment: CDR1 SGHDN and CDR2 FVKESK. There are 17 residues in the CDR3. The V gene lost 0 bases and the J gene lost 6 bases, with 17 bases spanning the gap. CDR3 amino acids: CASSQDVPEMDPGELFF. In nucleotides, the CDR3 is TGTGCCAGCAGCCAAGATGTGCCGGAGATGGATCCCGGGGAGCTGTTTTTT.

The table lists this clone with a count of one. This chain joins TRBV6-6 and TRBJ2-5; 8 nucleotides align to TRBD2. The CDR3 totals 16 residues. Per the germline V gene, CDR1 is MNHNY and CDR2 is SVGAGI (reference sequence). After removal of 8 bases from V and 2 bases from J, the junction contained 13 bases not matched to a gene. The CDR3 protein is CASGLASGLRQETQYF. The CDR3 nucleotides read TGTGCCAGCGGGCTGGCTAGCGGGCTGCGTCAAGAGACCCAGTACTTC.

CDR3 sequence reads: CASSVDQGTHSGNTIYF. CDR3 DNA sequence: TGTGCCAGCAGCGTAGATCAGGGTACCCACTCTGGAAACACCATATATTTT. The rearrangement uses TRBV9 and TRBJ1-3, with D perhaps TRBD1 (5 bases). V lost 0 bases, J lost 0 bases, and 13 bases lay in between. Germline V lookup: CDR1 SGDLS, CDR2 YYNGEE. This CDR3 has 17 amino acids.

This clone was seen more than once but under ten times. The chain links TRBV11-2 to TRBJ1-1; D unresolved. CDR1 is SGHAT, CDR2 FQNNGV, per germline. The ends were cut back, 5 bases at V and 4 bases at J, with 17 bases in the middle. This CDR3 has 15 amino acids. CDR3 loop: CASSRSGGRSTEAFF. The CDR3 DNA follows: TGTGCCAGCAGCCGGTCAGGAGGGAGGAGCACTGAAGCTTTCTTT. Looking up the rest from reference TRBV11-2 and TRBJ1-1 gives the full variable domain: EAGVAQSPRYKIIEKRQSVAFWCNPISGHATLYWYQQILGQGPKLLIQFQNNGVVDDSQLPKDRFSAERLKGVDSTLKIQPAKLEDSAVYLCASSRSGGRSTEAFFGQGTRLTVV.

In the case of this clone: The sample holds other DNA sequences that translate to the same CDR3. The rearrangement links TRBV5-1 to TRBJ1-2; 11 bases map to TRBD1. CDR3 length: 17 amino acids. From germline, CDR1 is SGHRS and CDR2 YFSETQ. V lost 4 bases and J lost 7; bases outside the gene matches: 15. The CDR3 DNA follows: TGCGCCAGCAGCCTCCGGACAGGGGGCAGGATCGAGTCTGGCTACACCTTC. Its translation: CASSLRTGGRIESGYTF. The full variable domain, with the rest looked up from reference TRBV5-1 and TRBJ1-2, is KAGVTQTPRYLIKTRGQQVTLSCSPISGHRSVSWYQQTPGQGLQFLFEYFSETQRNKGNFPGRFSGRQFSNSRSEMNVSTLELGDSALYLCASSLRTGGRIESGYTFGSGTRLTVV.

This clone occurred a few times. This sample also contains other DNA sequences that code for the same CDR3. In nucleotides, the CDR3 is TGTGCCAGCAGTTACTCATGGCGGGGTCACGACGAGCAGTACTTC. It encodes CASSYSWRGHDEQYF. The chain combines TRBV6-5 with TRBJ2-7; tentatively, D is TRBD2 (6 bases). The CDR3 has 15 residues. Germline V gene lookup returns CDR1 MNHEY and CDR2 SVGAGI. V was pared by 0 bases and J by 5 bases, with 14 bases between.

The chain couples TRBV6-5 to TRBJ2-1; TRBD2 aligns across 9 bases. V gave up 4 bases and J gave up 5 bases; unmatched junction bases: 9. Germline V lookup: CDR1 MNHEY, CDR2 SVGAGI. CDR3 length equals 16 residues. CDR3 sequence reads: CASSSYLRGGNNEQFF. The DNA for the CDR3 is TGTGCCAGCAGTTCCTACTTGCGGGGGGGGAACAATGAGCAGTTCTTC.

The V gene is TRBV6-1, the J gene TRBJ2-7, with TRBD2 matching 7 bases. The CDR3 totals 12 residues. CDR1 and CDR2 from the germline V gene are MNHNS and SASEGT. The V and J ends lost 7 bases and 6 bases, in that order; junction bases with no gene match: 6. CDR3 sequence (DNA): TGTGCCAGCACCCACGGGGGGTCCGAGCAGTACTTC. This encodes CASTHGGSEQYF.

The rearrangement uses TRBV7-8 and TRBJ2-7, with 7 bases that match TRBD1. CDR1 is SGHVS, CDR2 FQNEAQ, per germline. The CDR3 spans 15 residues. The J segment lost 0 bases and the V segment lost 1 base, leaving 3 bases of the junction unmatched. The CDR3 sequence: CASSLEGQASYEQYF. In DNA, the CDR3 is TGTGCCAGCAGCTTAGAAGGACAGGCCTCCTACGAGCAGTACTTC.

This chain joins TRBV4-1 and TRBJ2-3, with a possible D match to TRBD1 (5 bases). Trimming took 6 bases from V and 1 from J, leaving 17 bases between them. The CDR3 is made up of 16 amino acids. The germline V gene has CDR1 MGHRA and CDR2 YSYEKL. CDR3 DNA: TGCGCCAGCAGACTCGGCAGGGTAAGGGGCACAGATACGCAGTATTTT. Protein sequence: CASRLGRVRGTDTQYF.

The chain joins TRBV7-3 to TRBJ1-1; 8 nucleotides match TRBD1. V gave up 4 bases and J gave up 7 bases; unmatched junction bases: 2. CDR3 size: 12 residues. Germline V CDR1 and CDR2: SGHTA, FQGTGA. The CDR3 sequence: CASSSGQGEAFF. Here the CDR3 DNA reads TGTGCCAGCAGCTCAGGACAGGGTGAAGCTTTCTTT.

The V and J genes are TRBV9 and TRBJ2-5; 8 bases are shared with TRBD2. CDR1 is SGDLS, CDR2 YYNGEE, per germline. With V trimmed by 0 bases and J by 2 bases, 6 bases remained unmatched. The CDR3 covers 16 residues. CDR3 sequence: CASSVGGSGAQETQYF. The CDR3 region has the DNA TGTGCCAGCAGCGTAGGAGGTAGCGGGGCTCAAGAGACCCAGTACTTC. The full variable domain, rest sourced from reference TRBV9 and TRBJ2-5, is DSGVTQTPKHLITATGQRVTLRCSPRSGDLSVYWYQQSLDQGLQFLIQYYNGEERAKGNILERFSAQQFPDLHSELNLSSLELGDSALYFCASSVGGSGAQETQYFGPGTRLLVL.

This clone was counted a few times. V usage is TRBV7-2 and J usage is TRBJ2-3, with D possibly TRBD2 on 5 matching bases. Trimming removed 4 bases at V and 0 bases at J, with 17 bases between. CDR3 length equals 17 residues. Germline CDR1 is SGHTA and CDR2 is FQGNSA. CDR3: CASSSPIFGGSTDTQYF. The CDR3, as DNA: TGTGCCAGCAGCTCTCCCATTTTTGGCGGGAGCACAGATACGCAGTATTTT. Complete variable domain (other parts from reference TRBV7-2 and TRBJ2-3): GAGVSQSPSNKVTEKGKDVELRCDPISGHTALYWYRQSLGQGLEFLIYFQGNSAPDKSGLPSDRFSAERTGGSVSTLTIQRTQQEDSAVYLCASSSPIFGGSTDTQYFGPGTRLTVL.

This clone has more than one count but fewer than ten. J is TRBJ2-5 and V is TRBV7-2; a possible D gene is TRBD2 (7 bases). The germline gives CDR1 SGHTA, CDR2 FQGNSA. Trimming stripped 4 bases from V and 5 bases from J, with 17 bases between. The CDR3 runs to 15 residues. The CDR3 DNA is TGTGCCAGCAGCTGGGGGGGGGCTAATTCGGAGACCCAGTACTTC. Its protein is CASSWGGANSETQYF.

This clone was observed a handful of times. The gene calls are TRBV12-5 and TRBJ1-2; 8 positions agree with TRBD1. This CDR3 is 16 amino acids long. Losses at the gene ends were 3 bases for V and 4 bases for J; bases not matched to a gene: 10. Germline V gives CDR1 LGHNT, CDR2 FRNRAP. DNA for the CDR3: TGTGCTAGTGGTTTAGGGCCTCGACAGGGGCCCTATGGCTACACCTTC. Protein: CASGLGPRQGPYGYTF.

This chain uses TRBV2 with TRBJ2-7, with D possibly being TRBD2 (6 bases). The CDR3 is made up of 13 amino acids. Germline CDR1 SNHLY, CDR2 FYNNEI. The V end was cut by 7 bases, the J end by 3 bases, with 13 bases between. CDR3 sequence reads: CASTTGEIYEQYF. CDR3 DNA: TGTGCCAGCACTACGGGGGAAATCTACGAGCAGTACTTC.

A few counts support this clone. V is TRBV25-1 and J is TRBJ2-2; 11 bases line up with TRBD2. The V gene's germline CDR1 is MGHDK and CDR2 SYGVNS. This CDR3 spans 18 amino acids. With V trimmed by 1 base and J by 1 base, 5 bases remained unmatched. The CDR3 DNA reads TGTGCCAGCAGTGAATTTCGACTAGCGGGGAAGAACACCGGGGAGCTGTTTTTT. Protein product: CASSEFRLAGKNTGELFF.

This clone was picked up a small number of times. This chain links TRBV29-1 with TRBJ2-7; TRBD1 might be the D (6 bases). This CDR3 has 12 residues. CDR1 is SQVTM, CDR2 ANQGSEA, per germline. V was cut by 4 bases and J by 3 bases, with 10 bases left in between. As DNA, the CDR3 is TGCAGCGTTGCGCAGGGGAACTACGAGCAGTACTTC. As protein: CSVAQGNYEQYF.

This chain connects TRBV7-6 to TRBJ2-5, with 15 nucleotides matching TRBD2. After removal of 5 bases from V and 5 bases from J, the junction contained 6 bases not matched to a gene. Germline CDR1 SGHVS, CDR2 FNYEAQ. The CDR3 extends over 16 amino acids. CDR3 DNA: TGTGCCAGCAGCCGCGGACTAGCGGGGGGGTTTGAGACCCAGTACTTC. It codes for CASSRGLAGGFETQYF.

This sequence joins TRBV7-8 and TRBJ1-1; D gene unclear. V was clipped by 1 base and J by 2 bases, with 11 bases between them. The CDR3 extends over 15 amino acids. Germline CDR1 SGHVS, CDR2 FQNEAQ. As DNA, the CDR3 is TGTGCCAGCAGCTTAGGAGGTGGTCAAAACACTGAAGCTTTCTTT. Encoded protein: CASSLGGGQNTEAFF. Full variable domain (rest looked up from reference TRBV7-8 and TRBJ1-1): GAGVSQSPRYKVAKRGQDVALRCDPISGHVSLFWYQQALGQGPEFLTYFQNEAQLDKSGLPSDRFFAERPEGSVSTLKIQRTQQEDSAVYLCASSLGGGQNTEAFFGQGTRLTVV.

The table lists this clone with a few counts. The chain carries TRBV4-3 and TRBJ1-5; 10 positions match TRBD1. Trimming at V came to 3 bases and at J to 4 bases, leaving 3 bases not matched to a gene. CDR3 size: 15 residues. Germline CDR1 reads LGHNA; CDR2 reads YSLEER. CDR3 in DNA: TGCGCCAGCAGCCAGGGGACAGGGGTTAATCAGCCCCAGCATTTT. Translating gives CASSQGTGVNQPQHF.

This clone was seen only a few times. This sequence joins TRBV4-1 and TRBJ2-1; TRBD2 agrees at 7 bases. Germline CDR1 and CDR2: MGHRA and YSYEKL. This CDR3 has 16 residues. After removal of 4 bases from V and 4 bases from J, the junction contained 10 bases not matched to a gene. CDR3 amino acids: CASSPSVAGTYNEQFF. Written as DNA, the CDR3 is TGCGCCAGCAGCCCCTCGGTAGCGGGCACATACAATGAGCAGTTCTTC.